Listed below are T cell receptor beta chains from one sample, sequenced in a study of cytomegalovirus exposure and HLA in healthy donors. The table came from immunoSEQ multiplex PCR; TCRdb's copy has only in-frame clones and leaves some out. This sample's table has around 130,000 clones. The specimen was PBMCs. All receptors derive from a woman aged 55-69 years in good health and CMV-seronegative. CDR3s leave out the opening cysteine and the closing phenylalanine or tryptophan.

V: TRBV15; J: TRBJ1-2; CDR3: ATSSGRGLGGYT
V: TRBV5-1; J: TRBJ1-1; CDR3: ASSLGERRWMNTEAF
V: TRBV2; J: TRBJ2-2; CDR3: ASVTGGRNTGELF
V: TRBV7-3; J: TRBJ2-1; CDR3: ASSRPASGREAYNEQF
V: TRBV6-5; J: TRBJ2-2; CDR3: ASSTTGGSTGELF
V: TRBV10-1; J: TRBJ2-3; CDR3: ASSESPSDTQY
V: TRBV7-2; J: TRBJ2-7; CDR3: ASSLGESGRAPYEQY
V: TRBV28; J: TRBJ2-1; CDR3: ASSFSSGSSYNEQF
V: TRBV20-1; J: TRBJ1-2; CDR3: SAVDRRYT
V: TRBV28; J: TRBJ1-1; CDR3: ASSLWGSRMNTEAF
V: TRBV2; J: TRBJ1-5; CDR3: ASSRSTSNQPQH
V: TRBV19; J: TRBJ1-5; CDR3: ASSIDRWPDQPQH
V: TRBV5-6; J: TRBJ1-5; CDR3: ASSPRVQPQH
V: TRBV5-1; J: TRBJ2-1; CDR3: ASSPTGTSGAWAYNEQF
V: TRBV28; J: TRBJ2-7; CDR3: ASSPRGWAYEQY
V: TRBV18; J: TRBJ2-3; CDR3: ASSPRLAGPTDTQY
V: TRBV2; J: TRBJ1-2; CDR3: ASSVFPSGLRVEGYT